This paragraph reports one T cell receptor (beta chain). The authors' processing: The authors estimated nucleated cell counts from reference gene primer amplification. Assay used: immunoSEQ multiplex PCR; TCRdb lists only in-frame clones, some missing. The V and J calls and clone size are taken from that table; D and trimming were inferred from the DNA. This table has more than 20,000 clones, roughly 90% appearing once. The data stem from a study of blood T cell repertoires in COVID-19. Across the whole study: Donors in the United States, Italy and Spain gave samples during acute or convalescent COVID-19. In each case, the material was cDNA or gDNA derived from T cells, B-cell-depleted T cells, or PBMCs.

This sequence was found in a human donor in a cohort sampled during active COVID-19. Sequencing was done on a sample of peripheral blood.

The CDR3 loop is CASSPPEWLADTQYF. The CDR3 nucleotides read TGTGCCAGCAGCCCCCCGGAGTGGCTGGCAGATACGCAGTATTTT. The V and J genes are TRBV3-1 (or the pseudogene TRBV3-2) and TRBJ2-3; D is undetermined. The V end lost 4 bases, the J end lost 4 bases, and 15 bases lay between the germline ends. Germline-derived CDR1 and CDR2 are LGHDT and YNNKEL (reference sequence). This CDR3 is 15 amino acids long.